What follows are 11 T cell receptor beta chains derived from one specimen sequenced in a study of cytomegalovirus exposure and HLA in healthy donors. The PCR had 60 Vbeta and 13 Jbeta primers. Assay: immunoSEQ multiplex PCR; the TCRdb copy retains only in-frame clones and omits some. Among 100,000 to 150,000 clones, 60% to 80% were seen once, and the ten largest hold 5.5% to 8.5%. The sample was PBMCs. These receptors all come from a male donor in good health and CMV-seronegative.

The CDR3 loop is CASSPTGMNTEAFF. The CDR3 coding sequence is TGTGCCAGCAGCCCAACAGGGATGAACACTGAAGCTTTCTTT. The gene calls are TRBV7-6 and TRBJ1-1; TRBD1 is a possible D gene (6 bases). The CDR3 runs 14 residues. The V gene lost 5 bases and the J gene lost 0 bases, with 10 bases spanning the gap. Germline lookup yields CDR1 SGHVS and CDR2 FNYEAQ.

V usage is TRBV7-2 and J usage is TRBJ2-7, with 9 bases matching TRBD2. J was trimmed by 7 bases and V by 7 bases; bases with no gene match: 14. CDR1 and CDR2 from the germline V gene are SGHTA and FQGNSA. CDR3 length: 15 amino acids. The CDR3 region is CASKGASGIMGEQYF. The CDR3 coding sequence is TGTGCCAGCAAAGGGGCTAGCGGGATTATGGGGGAGCAGTACTTC.

In this sample, this clone turned up once. The CDR3 here is CASSYGEGYTF. In DNA form, the CDR3 reads TGTGCCAGCAGTTACGGGGAGGGCTACACCTTC. V is TRBV6-6 and J is TRBJ1-2; D uncertain. The V and J ends lost 2 bases and 8 bases respectively, with 6 bases between them. This CDR3 spans 11 amino acids. Germline assignment: CDR1 MNHNY and CDR2 SVGAGI (reference sequence).

This rearrangement joins TRBV5-4 to TRBJ1-6; D not certain. Trimming removed 0 bases from V and 11 bases from J, with 9 bases in between. Germline V gene lookup returns CDR1 SGHNT and CDR2 YYREEE (reference sequence). This CDR3 is built from 13 residues. As DNA, the CDR3 is TGTGCCAGCAGCTTGGCAGCGGATCCACCCCTCCACTTT. Residues: CASSLAADPPLHF.

The chain carries TRBV6-1 and TRBJ2-7; tentative D call: TRBD2 (6 bases). Germline loops: CDR1 MNHNS, CDR2 SASEGT. The CDR3 is 17 residues long. Trimming shortened V by 2 bases and J by 2 bases, and 19 bases separated the two germline ends. CDR3 sequence reads: CASSEFSGWGEAYEQYF. In nucleotides, the CDR3 is TGTGCCAGCAGTGAATTTTCCGGCTGGGGGGAAGCCTACGAGCAGTACTTC.

This rearrangement joins TRBV7-9 to TRBJ1-1; TRBD1 might be the D (5 bases). V lost 0 bases and J 1 base, leaving 12 bases between the germline ends. CDR1 and CDR2 (germline): SEHNR, FQNEAQ (reference sequence). The CDR3 is 16 amino acids. This CDR3 reads CASSLARAPGNTEAFF. The CDR3, as DNA: TGTGCCAGCAGCTTAGCCAGGGCTCCGGGGAACACTGAAGCTTTCTTT.

The chain is built from TRBV19 and TRBJ1-6, with D possibly being TRBD1 (5 bases). The CDR3 contains 16 residues. V lost 8 bases to trimming and J lost 0 bases, with 14 bases between them. The germline V gene has CDR1 LNHDA and CDR2 SQIVND (reference sequence). CDR3 DNA: TGTGCCAGTGGTCACGGGGGGATCTCCTATAATTCACCCCTCCACTTT. Amino acids: CASGHGGISYNSPLHF.

This chain connects TRBV4-3 to TRBJ1-2; 8 nucleotides match TRBD1. The CDR3 is 13 residues long. V trimming: 1 base; J trimming: 6 bases; junction bases outside the gene matches: 1. Germline CDR1 is LGHNA and CDR2 is YSLEER. The CDR3 loop reads CASSQGTGNGYTF. The CDR3 DNA is TGCGCCAGCAGCCAAGGGACAGGGAATGGCTACACCTTC.

This clone has only a few counts. The J gene is TRBJ1-6, the V gene TRBV19; 8 bases map to TRBD1. CDR3 length equals 17 residues. Trimming removed 4 bases from V and 0 bases from J; junction bases left unmatched: 5. Germline V gives CDR1 LNHDA, CDR2 SQIVND (reference sequence). The CDR3 DNA is TGTGCCAGTAGTAACCAGGGGGCGAGCTCCTATAATTCACCCCTCCACTTT. Amino acids: CASSNQGASSYNSPLHF.

This chain links TRBV6-5 with TRBJ2-1; D is perhaps TRBD2 (5 bases). Germline V gene data show CDR1 as MNHEY and CDR2 as SVGAGI. Trimming pared 7 bases from V and 2 bases from J, leaving 9 bases between. This CDR3 has 13 amino acids. This CDR3 reads CASNEGAYNEQFF. In DNA form, the CDR3 reads TGTGCCAGCAATGAGGGTGCCTACAATGAGCAGTTCTTC.

V is TRBV19 and J is TRBJ1-5, with 9 bases that match TRBD1. Germline V lookup: CDR1 LNHDA, CDR2 SQIVND (reference sequence). This CDR3 is 15 amino acids long. V was pared by 5 bases and J by 2 bases, with 4 bases of the junction left unmatched. As DNA, the CDR3 is TGTGCCAGTAGTTCGGACAGGGGAGGCAATCAGCCCCAGCATTTT. Encoded protein: CASSSDRGGNQPQHF.